A selection of T cell receptor beta chains follows, all from one sample in a study of shared clonotypes between healthy human individuals. Assay used: immunoSEQ multiplex PCR; TCRdb lists only in-frame clones, some missing. In the table there are about 2.1 million clones, just over 90% of which are singletons. Sequenced input: naive CD8+ T cells from PBMCs. The receptors shown here come from a man aged 18-30 years in good health. Some clones in this sample may be carry-over from other donors' samples. Each CDR3 is given with its conserved first and last residue. D genes are given only for firm matches. Rows give clone size only sometimes, using once, few, many, or a class for an expanded clone.

clone_size	d_call	v_call	j_call	cdr3_nt	cdr3_aa
NA	NA	TRBV13	TRBJ2-2	TGTGCCAGCAGCCCCCCGATACGAGGGAACACCGGGGAGCTGTTTTTT	CASSPPIRGNTGELFF
NA	TRBD2	TRBV14	TRBJ2-5	TGTGCCAGCAGCCACGGGACTAGCGGTCTCCAAGAGACCCAGTACTTC	CASSHGTSGLQETQYF
NA	NA	TRBV5-1	TRBJ2-7	TGCGCCAGTTCTAGGGAGTACGAGCAGTACTTC	CASSREYEQYF
NA	TRBD1	TRBV28	TRBJ2-1	TGTGCCAGCAGTTCGAGAGGGACAGCTAACAATGAGCAGTTCTTC	CASSSRGTANNEQFF
once	TRBD1	TRBV6-4	TRBJ2-7	TGTGCCAGCAGCGTAGACAGGGGCCACGAGCAGTACTTC	CASSVDRGHEQYF
NA	TRBD1	TRBV5-1	TRBJ1-1	TGCGCCAGCAGCCATCCCGGGACGCCTGTACCGGGACAGCACGTAATGAACACTGAAGCTTTCTTT	CASSHPGTPVPGQHVMNTEAFF
NA	NA	TRBV9	TRBJ2-1	TGTGCCAGCAGCGCCCGGACTGCTATCAGCTCCTACAATGAGCAGTTCTTC	CASSARTAISSYNEQFF
NA	NA	TRBV5-1	TRBJ2-7	TGCGCCAGCAGCCAGTTACTGGGAAGGGGCGAGCAGTACTTC	CASSQLLGRGEQYF
NA	NA	TRBV7-9	TRBJ2-5	TGTGCCAGCAGCTATACAGGGAGGGAATTCCAAGAGACCCAGTACTTC	CASSYTGREFQETQYF
NA	NA	TRBV28	TRBJ1-5	TGTGCCAGCAATGTTATGGAAGACTCAGGGGTCGGCAATCAGCCCCAGCATTTT	CASNVMEDSGVGNQPQHF
NA	NA	TRBV14	TRBJ2-7	TGTGCCAGCAGCCCCCCAGCAGGCTCCTACGAGCAGTACTTC	CASSPPAGSYEQYF
NA	NA	TRBV19	TRBJ1-1	TGTGCTACTCGGGGGGCGGCGGGGAACACTGAAGCTTTCTTT	CATRGAAGNTEAFF
NA	NA	TRBV7-9	TRBJ1-1	TGTGCCAGCAGCCCTAGATTTGGAGGTGATGAAGCTTTCTTT	CASSPRFGGDEAFF
NA	TRBD1	TRBV28	TRBJ2-1	TGTGCCAGCAACGCTCCGGGACAGGGTGAAGAGCAGTTCTTC	CASNAPGQGEEQFF
NA	TRBD1	TRBV27	TRBJ1-3	TGTGCCAGCAGTCAGGGACAGGCGTACTCTGGAAACACCATATATTTT	CASSQGQAYSGNTIYF
NA	TRBD2	TRBV6-1	TRBJ2-7	TGTGCCAGCAGTGAAGGGCGGGGGATCGAGCAGTACTTC	CASSEGRGIEQYF
NA	TRBD1	TRBV6-5	TRBJ2-7	TGTGCCAGCAGTTTAGCGACAGGGGGACACGAGCAGTACTTC	CASSLATGGHEQYF
NA	TRBD1	TRBV7-9	TRBJ2-5	TGTGCCAGCAGCCGAGGGGGCAGGGCGGAGACCCAGTACTTC	CASSRGGRAETQYF
NA	NA	TRBV11-2	TRBJ2-7	TGTGCCAGCAGCTTGGGCCGACTGGAGGAGCAGTACTTC	CASSLGRLEEQYF
NA	TRBD2	TRBV10-3	TRBJ2-3	TGTGCCATCAGTGAGTCGATAGCGGGAGGGAGGTCAGATACGCAGTATTTT	CAISESIAGGRSDTQYF
NA	NA	TRBV5-6	TRBJ1-5	TGTGCCAGCAGCTTCGCGGAGACGGACTCAGCCCAGCATTTT	CASSFAETDSAQHF
NA	TRBD2	TRBV5-4	TRBJ2-1	TGTGCCAGCAGCATGGGTCTAGCGGAACTCAATGAGCAGTTCTTC	CASSMGLAELNEQFF
NA	NA	TRBV5-6	TRBJ1-2	TGTGCCAGCAGCTTGGGGCTCGGTCTGGGAGACTATGGCTACACCTTC	CASSLGLGLGDYGYTF
NA	NA	TRBV7-9	TRBJ2-1	TGTGCCAGCAGCTTAGATTTTCGGGACCGATACAATGAGCAGTTCTTC	CASSLDFRDRYNEQFF
NA	TRBD1	TRBV28	TRBJ1-5	TGTGCCAGCAGACGGACAGGGAAACATCAGCCCCAGCATTTT	CASRRTGKHQPQHF
NA	NA	TRBV7-8	TRBJ2-6	TGTGCCAGCAGCTTAGTAGGGCAGGGTGGTCTCCATCGGGCCAACGTCCTGACTTTC	CASSLVGQGGLHRANVLTF
NA	TRBD1	TRBV27	TRBJ2-3	TGTGCCAGTAAAGACAGGGTTGCAGATACGCAGTATTTT	CASKDRVADTQYF
NA	NA	TRBV28	TRBJ1-5	TGTGCCAGCCCTAGGGGGGGCCGACATAGCAATCAGCCCCAGCATTTT	CASPRGGRHSNQPQHF
once	NA	TRBV29-1	TRBJ2-5	TGCAGCGTTCGAGACCCCGGGGGCCCCCTTCAAGAGACCCAGTACTTC	CSVRDPGGPLQETQYF
NA	TRBD2	TRBV5-1	TRBJ2-2	TGCGCCAGCAGCTCCGTGATTTTACTAGCGGGAAGAACCACCGGGGAGCTGTTTTTT	CASSSVILLAGRTTGELFF
NA	NA	TRBV28	TRBJ2-2	TGTGCCAGCAGTCGGGGGCCCAATCCCACCGGGGAGCTGTTTTTT	CASSRGPNPTGELFF
few	TRBD2	TRBV19	TRBJ2-1	TGTGCCAGTAGTATAACTCCGGGACTAGCGGGAGGTCGGTACAATGAGCAGTTCTTC	CASSITPGLAGGRYNEQFF
NA	NA	TRBV9	TRBJ1-5	TGTGCCAGCAGCCCTAATTTGGGGCAGCCCCAGCATTTT	CASSPNLGQPQHF
NA	NA	TRBV5-6	TRBJ2-7	TGTGCCAGCAGCTTAGGTACTAGCTCCTACGAGCAGTACTTC	CASSLGTSSYEQYF
NA	TRBD1	TRBV27	TRBJ1-2	TGTGCCAGCCGCCCCATAGGGACAGGGGGTTTCTATGGCTACACCTTC	CASRPIGTGGFYGYTF
NA	TRBD1	TRBV5-8	TRBJ2-2	TGTGCCAGCAGCTTGGGGGACAGTTCGAACACCGGGGAGCTGTTTTTT	CASSLGDSSNTGELFF
NA	NA	TRBV5-4	TRBJ1-2	TGTGCCAGCAGCTCCATGGGTCTTAGGTACTATGGCTACACCTTC	CASSSMGLRYYGYTF
NA	NA	TRBV9	TRBJ1-4	TGTGCCAGCAGCGTTGGGGGCGAGGCAACTAATGAAAAACTGTTTTTT	CASSVGGEATNEKLFF
NA	TRBD1	TRBV19	TRBJ1-1	TGTGCCAGTAGTAACTGGGACAGACCCCGGACTGAAGCTTTCTTT	CASSNWDRPRTEAFF
NA	NA	TRBV7-9	TRBJ2-3	TGTGCCAGCAGCGTACGGGGGATTAGCACAGATACGCAGTATTTT	CASSVRGISTDTQYF
few	NA	TRBV29-1	TRBJ1-5	TGCAGCGTTGTACTCGGGGGGCCCAATCAGCCCCAGCATTTT	CSVVLGGPNQPQHF
NA	TRBD1	TRBV5-1	TRBJ2-7	TGCGCCAGCAGATGGGGACAGGGGGTCACCTACGAGCAGTACTTC	CASRWGQGVTYEQYF
few	TRBD1	TRBV25-1	TRBJ2-7	TGTGCCAGCAGTGAGGACAGGACCTACGAGCAGTACTTC	CASSEDRTYEQYF
NA	NA	TRBV9	TRBJ1-2	TGTGCCAGCAGCGTATCGGGGGGACCTAACTATGGCTACACCTTC	CASSVSGGPNYGYTF
NA	NA	TRBV9	TRBJ2-7	TGTGCCAGCAGCGCCGGCGGTCTCTCCTACGAGCAGTACTTC	CASSAGGLSYEQYF